A selection of T cell receptor beta chains follows, all from one sample in a study of cytomegalovirus exposure and HLA in healthy donors. TCRdb keeps only in-frame clones here, not all; method: immunoSEQ multiplex PCR. This repertoire shows about 150,000 clones, around 80% found once; its top ten account for 1.4% to 1.5%. Specimen: PBMCs. Receptor source: a woman younger than 45 in good health and CMV-seropositive. The CDR3 runs from the conserved cysteine through the conserved F or W. D genes are given only for firm matches. Rows give clone size only sometimes, using once, few, many, or a class for an expanded clone.

CDR3 protein: CASSVMGTGPIYGYTF
CDR3 DNA: TGTGCCAGCAGTGTTATGGGGACAGGACCTATCTATGGCTACACCTTC
clone size: once
D gene: TRBD1
V gene: TRBV2
J gene: TRBJ1-2

CDR3 protein: CASSLDWTSGRVAAYNEQFF
CDR3 DNA: TGTGCCAGCAGCTTAGATTGGACTAGCGGGAGGGTAGCCGCCTACAATGAGCAGTTCTTC
clone size: .
D gene: TRBD2
V gene: TRBV11-2
J gene: TRBJ2-1

CDR3 protein: CAISESTVRSGSNYEQYF
CDR3 DNA: TGTGCCATCAGTGAATCGACGGTAAGGAGCGGGAGTAACTACGAGCAGTACTTC
clone size: .
D gene: TRBD2
V gene: TRBV10-3
J gene: TRBJ2-7

CDR3 protein: CAISLGRADTQYF
CDR3 DNA: TGTGCCATCAGTCTGGGTCGAGCGGATACGCAGTATTTT
clone size: .
D gene: .
V gene: TRBV10-3
J gene: TRBJ2-3

CDR3 protein: CASRPSATPREQFF
CDR3 DNA: TGTGCCAGCAGGCCTAGCGCGACCCCGCGGGAGCAGTTCTTC
clone size: .
D gene: .
V gene: TRBV6-5
J gene: TRBJ2-1

CDR3 protein: CASRRQGALYGYTF
CDR3 DNA: TGTGCCAGCAGGCGACAGGGGGCCCTCTATGGCTACACCTTC
clone size: .
D gene: TRBD1
V gene: TRBV28
J gene: TRBJ1-2

CDR3 protein: CASSEGRGWKGANVLTF
CDR3 DNA: TGTGCCAGCAGCGAGGGGAGGGGCTGGAAAGGGGCCAACGTCCTGACTTTC
clone size: few
D gene: TRBD2
V gene: TRBV9
J gene: TRBJ2-6

CDR3 protein: CASSHRTSGRKETQYF
CDR3 DNA: TGTGCCAGCAGTCACCGGACTAGCGGGAGGAAAGAGACCCAGTACTTC
clone size: .
D gene: TRBD2
V gene: TRBV27
J gene: TRBJ2-5

CDR3 protein: CASSHPGQGYEQFF
CDR3 DNA: TGTGCCAGCAGCCACCCGGGACAGGGCTATGAGCAGTTCTTC
clone size: .
D gene: TRBD1
V gene: TRBV11-2
J gene: TRBJ2-1

CDR3 protein: CASSPRQGWGTDTQYF
CDR3 DNA: TGCGCCAGCAGCCCTAGACAGGGTTGGGGCACAGATACGCAGTATTTT
clone size: .
D gene: TRBD1
V gene: TRBV5-1
J gene: TRBJ2-3

CDR3 protein: CANREGYEQYF
CDR3 DNA: TGTGCCAACAGGGAGGGCTACGAGCAGTACTTC
clone size: .
D gene: .
V gene: TRBV2
J gene: TRBJ2-7

CDR3 protein: CAWSVTDRSPRQYF
CDR3 DNA: TGTGCCTGGAGTGTGACGGACAGGTCACCTCGGCAGTACTTC
clone size: .
D gene: TRBD1
V gene: TRBV30
J gene: TRBJ2-7

CDR3 protein: CASSPLTGRNTEAFF
CDR3 DNA: TGCGCCAGCAGCCCTTTAACAGGGAGGAACACTGAAGCTTTCTTT
clone size: few
D gene: .
V gene: TRBV5-1
J gene: TRBJ1-1

CDR3 protein: CAWSDTGNYGYTF
CDR3 DNA: TGTGCCTGGAGTGATACGGGTAACTATGGCTACACCTTC
clone size: .
D gene: .
V gene: TRBV30
J gene: TRBJ1-2

CDR3 protein: CATATGLGNTIYF
CDR3 DNA: TGTGCCACCGCGACAGGGCTTGGGAACACCATATATTTT
clone size: few
D gene: TRBD1
V gene: TRBV15
J gene: TRBJ1-3

CDR3 protein: CASSQDGASISGANVLTF
CDR3 DNA: TGCGCCAGCAGCCAAGATGGGGCCTCAATCTCTGGGGCCAACGTCCTGACTTTC
clone size: once
D gene: .
V gene: TRBV4-3
J gene: TRBJ2-6

CDR3 protein: CASSYGGGAAQETQYF
CDR3 DNA: TGTGCCAGCAGTTACGGGGGAGGGGCTGCCCAAGAGACCCAGTACTTC
clone size: .
D gene: TRBD2
V gene: TRBV6-6
J gene: TRBJ2-5

CDR3 protein: CATSRDLDSHNEKLFF
CDR3 DNA: TGTGCCACCAGCAGAGATCTGGATAGCCATAATGAAAAACTGTTTTTT
clone size: .
D gene: .
V gene: TRBV15
J gene: TRBJ1-4

CDR3 protein: CASSGGQHSNQPQHF
CDR3 DNA: TGTGCCAGTAGTGGAGGACAGCATAGCAATCAGCCCCAGCATTTT
clone size: .
D gene: .
V gene: TRBV19
J gene: TRBJ1-5

CDR3 protein: CASRMGDRVKGTDTQYF
CDR3 DNA: TGTGCCAGCAGAATGGGGGACAGGGTAAAGGGTACAGATACGCAGTATTTT
clone size: few
D gene: TRBD1
V gene: TRBV5-6
J gene: TRBJ2-3

CDR3 protein: CASSTGGTEYYGYTF
CDR3 DNA: TGTGCCAGCAGTACCGGCGGGACCGAATACTATGGCTACACCTTC
clone size: .
D gene: .
V gene: TRBV6-5
J gene: TRBJ1-2

CDR3 protein: CASREQGYAGNTIYF
CDR3 DNA: TGTGCCAGCAGAGAACAGGGGTACGCTGGAAACACCATATATTTT
clone size: .
D gene: TRBD1
V gene: TRBV6-6
J gene: TRBJ1-3

CDR3 protein: CSVEDRRAGLAGGRHF
CDR3 DNA: TGCAGCGTTGAAGATCGTCGGGCGGGACTAGCGGGAGGGAGGCACTTC
clone size: .
D gene: TRBD2
V gene: TRBV29-1
J gene: TRBJ2-7

CDR3 protein: CASSPKTGGNEQFF
CDR3 DNA: TGTGCCAGCAGTCCTAAGACAGGGGGCAATGAGCAGTTCTTC
clone size: .
D gene: TRBD1
V gene: TRBV28
J gene: TRBJ2-1

CDR3 protein: CASSQETGGNEQFF
CDR3 DNA: TGCGCCAGCAGCCAAGAGACCGGGGGGAATGAGCAGTTCTTC
clone size: .
D gene: TRBD2
V gene: TRBV4-3
J gene: TRBJ2-1

CDR3 protein: CASSVVSGFGNEQFF
CDR3 DNA: TGTGCCAGCAGCGTAGTGTCGGGGTTTGGCAATGAGCAGTTCTTC
clone size: .
D gene: .
V gene: TRBV9
J gene: TRBJ2-1

CDR3 protein: CASSQGTTGDNRYYGYTF
CDR3 DNA: TGTGCCAGCAGCCAAGGGACGACAGGGGACAATCGATACTATGGCTACACCTTC
clone size: .
D gene: TRBD1
V gene: TRBV4-2
J gene: TRBJ1-2

CDR3 protein: CASSLVGLGATGELFF
CDR3 DNA: TGTGCCAGCAGCTTAGTAGGCCTGGGGGCAACCGGGGAGCTGTTTTTT
clone size: .
D gene: .
V gene: TRBV7-2
J gene: TRBJ2-2

CDR3 protein: CASSLGTGRNTEAFF
CDR3 DNA: TGTGCCAGCAGCTTGGGGACAGGGAGGAACACTGAAGCTTTCTTT
clone size: .
D gene: TRBD1
V gene: TRBV7-8
J gene: TRBJ1-1

CDR3 protein: CAIRAREGEQYF
CDR3 DNA: TGTGCCATCAGAGCAAGGGAGGGCGAGCAGTACTTC
clone size: .
D gene: TRBD2
V gene: TRBV10-3
J gene: TRBJ2-7

CDR3 protein: CASNWAGGGAFF
CDR3 DNA: TGTGCCAGCAATTGGGCCGGGGGAGGGGCTTTCTTT
clone size: .
D gene: .
V gene: TRBV2
J gene: TRBJ1-1

CDR3 protein: CASRPSETGIYGYTF
CDR3 DNA: TGTGCCAGCAGGCCATCCGAAACAGGGATCTATGGCTACACCTTC
clone size: .
D gene: .
V gene: TRBV28
J gene: TRBJ1-2

CDR3 protein: CASSGGQQGYTF
CDR3 DNA: TGTGCCAGCAGTGGGGGCCAGCAGGGCTACACCTTC
clone size: .
D gene: .
V gene: TRBV28
J gene: TRBJ1-2

CDR3 protein: CASSFFSGRASGEQYF
CDR3 DNA: TGTGCCAGCAGCTTCTTTAGCGGGAGGGCGTCGGGAGAGCAGTACTTC
clone size: .
D gene: TRBD2
V gene: TRBV11-3
J gene: TRBJ2-7

CDR3 protein: CASTRGTGASNEKLFF
CDR3 DNA: TGTGCCAGCACCCGAGGGACAGGGGCGAGTAATGAAAAACTGTTTTTT
clone size: .
D gene: TRBD1
V gene: TRBV5-5
J gene: TRBJ1-4

CDR3 protein: CASSPIPGAYGYTF
CDR3 DNA: TGTGCCAGCAGCCCGATTCCAGGGGCCTATGGCTACACCTTC
clone size: .
D gene: .
V gene: TRBV9
J gene: TRBJ1-2

CDR3 protein: CAWSAIPQGALEKLFF
CDR3 DNA: TGTGCCTGGAGTGCCATACCTCAGGGGGCACTAGAAAAACTGTTTTTT
clone size: .
D gene: TRBD1
V gene: TRBV30
J gene: TRBJ1-4

CDR3 protein: CSVESGTGYEKLFF
CDR3 DNA: TGCAGCGTTGAATCCGGGACAGGGTATGAAAAACTGTTTTTT
clone size: few
D gene: TRBD1
V gene: TRBV29-1
J gene: TRBJ1-4

CDR3 protein: CASSLGTPTGAFF
CDR3 DNA: TGTGCCAGCAGCTTAGGGACTCCTACGGGAGCTTTCTTT
clone size: .
D gene: .
V gene: TRBV7-2
J gene: TRBJ1-1

CDR3 protein: CASSETGGQAFF
CDR3 DNA: TGTGCCAGCAGCGAGACAGGGGGTCAGGCTTTCTTT
clone size: .
D gene: TRBD1
V gene: TRBV6-4
J gene: TRBJ1-1

CDR3 protein: CASSLYGQFSENTIYF
CDR3 DNA: TGTGCCAGCAGTCTTTATGGACAATTCTCCGAGAACACCATATATTTT
clone size: .
D gene: .
V gene: TRBV28
J gene: TRBJ1-3

CDR3 protein: CASSQVGLAGVSGADTQYF
CDR3 DNA: TGTGCCAGCAGCCAAGTCGGACTAGCGGGAGTCTCCGGCGCAGATACGCAGTATTTT
clone size: .
D gene: TRBD2
V gene: TRBV4-2
J gene: TRBJ2-3

CDR3 protein: CASSFLSSTNTEAFF
CDR3 DNA: TGCGCCAGCAGCTTCCTCTCGAGTACGAACACTGAAGCTTTCTTT
clone size: .
D gene: .
V gene: TRBV5-1
J gene: TRBJ1-1

CDR3 protein: CASTSLVASVLYEQYF
CDR3 DNA: TGTGCCAGCACCTCCCTTGTAGCTAGCGTGCTCTACGAGCAGTACTTC
clone size: .
D gene: .
V gene: TRBV7-3
J gene: TRBJ2-7

CDR3 protein: CASSQGEAYEQYF
CDR3 DNA: TGTGCCAGCAGTCAGGGCGAGGCCTACGAGCAGTACTTC
clone size: once
D gene: .
V gene: TRBV7-9
J gene: TRBJ2-7

CDR3 protein: CASSLVGSGRSLYF
CDR3 DNA: TGTGCCAGCAGCTTAGTAGGTAGCGGGAGGTCCCTGTACTTC
clone size: .
D gene: TRBD2
V gene: TRBV11-3
J gene: TRBJ2-7

CDR3 protein: CASSLVGSSGNTIYF
CDR3 DNA: TGTGCCAGCAGCTTAGTTGGCTCGTCTGGAAACACCATATATTTT
clone size: .
D gene: .
V gene: TRBV7-3
J gene: TRBJ1-3

CDR3 protein: CASSLSQGARSTDTQYF
CDR3 DNA: TGTGCCAGCAGTTTATCACAGGGGGCGCGTAGCACAGATACGCAGTATTTT
clone size: .
D gene: TRBD1
V gene: TRBV28
J gene: TRBJ2-3

CDR3 protein: CASSLKTSGSITDTQYF
CDR3 DNA: TGTGCCAGCAGCTTAAAGACTAGCGGGAGTATAACAGATACGCAGTATTTT
clone size: few
D gene: TRBD2
V gene: TRBV7-8
J gene: TRBJ2-3

CDR3 protein: CASSEGAKNIQYF
CDR3 DNA: TGTGCCAGCAGCGAGGGGGCCAAAAACATTCAGTACTTC
clone size: .
D gene: .
V gene: TRBV9
J gene: TRBJ2-4

CDR3 protein: CASSYSSLGNTIYF
CDR3 DNA: TGTGCCAGCAGTTACTCGTCCCTTGGAAACACCATATATTTT
clone size: .
D gene: .
V gene: TRBV6-5
J gene: TRBJ1-3